This record concerns one T cell receptor (beta chain) sequence. Authors of the study amplified TCR beta CDR3 regions from RNA transcripts. First-round RT-PCR of the TCR CDR3 relied on the HTBI primer set. From the multiplex PCR reads, TCRdb called clonotypes with MiXCR, one entry per CDR3 protein. The sample records more than 350,000 distinct CDR3 sequences, more than 13% being singletons. The record originates from a study of T cells in Graves' hyperthyroidism and ophthalmopathy. The wider study: At initial diagnosis, before any treatment had begun, peripheral blood was obtained.

Germline lookup yields CDR1 LNHDA and CDR2 SQIVND (reference sequence). Trimming left V 6 bases short and J 6 bases short, with 14 bases between. This CDR3 contains 13 residues. This sequence was found in a woman between 25 and 40 years old with Graves' hyperthyroidism. Material for sequencing was blood. The rearrangement uses TRBV19 and TRBJ1-2; no firm D call. The CDR3 DNA sequence: TGTGCCAGTAGGAAAGGGTATAGAGATGGCTACACCTTC. Translating gives CASRKGYRDGYTF.